This T cell receptor beta chain comes out of a study of T cells in Graves' hyperthyroidism and ophthalmopathy. Amplified TCR beta CDR3 regions derived from RNA transcripts. Using the HTBI primer set, a first-round RT-PCR was run on the TCR CDR3. Each CDR3 protein is one row after TCRdb ran MiXCR on the multiplex PCR reads. Of 250,000 to 350,000 distinct CDR3 sequences in the sample, roughly 17% were seen once. Those with hyperthyroidism were 18 to 65 years old, newly diagnosed, and ill for under 2 months. Based on clinical symptoms, serum thyroxine and TRAb, thyroid ultrasound and orbital computed tomography, diagnoses were reached. For this clonotype: No antigen is known for it.

V shed 0 bases and J 4 bases; nucleotides not matched to a gene: 3. Germline assignment: CDR1 KGHDR and CDR2 SFDVKD. The CDR3 runs to 16 residues. Whole-study results and caveats: Blood also showed most of the thyroid clonotypes that were expanded above 0.001. Ophthalmopathy was identified by the model a median around 6.3 months ahead of onset.

This sequence originates from a man in his thirties or forties with Graves' hyperthyroidism. The sample was blood. The chain couples TRBV24-1 to TRBJ2-1; 9 nucleotides match TRBD2. The CDR3 sequence: CATSDLGSGSYNEQFF. The CDR3 bases are TGTGCCACCAGTGATTTGGGTAGCGGGAGTTACAATGAGCAGTTCTTC.